A selection of T cell receptor beta chains follows, all from one sample in a study of T-cell memory formation after mild COVID-19. TCRdb passed the 5' RACE reads through MiXCR, listing each CDR3 protein once. The sample holds about 400,000 distinct CDR3 sequences, around 22% seen once. Input material: PBMCs or a T cell subset sorted from them (not recorded which). The receptors originated from an adult woman who had mild COVID-19 (a few samples of this study predate the infection). Cell type and time point are not known. CDR3s include the opening cysteine and the closing phenylalanine or tryptophan. The order of the fields is CDR3 protein, CDR3 DNA, J gene, D gene, clone size, CDR3 length, V gene. A D gene is named only where the DNA matches it firmly. Only some rows state a clone size, as once, few, many or a class for expanded clones.

CASSLRTGREETQYF | TGCGCCAGCAGCCTGCGGACAGGGAGAGAAGAGACCCAGTACTTC | TRBJ2-5 | TRBD1 | few | 15 | TRBV5-1
CASSDSGRPYYNEQFF | TGTGCCAGCAGTGATTCGGGCAGGCCCTACTACAATGAGCAGTTCTTC | TRBJ2-1 | NA | NA | 16 | TRBV2
CSASSSSGANVLTF | TGCAGTGCTAGTTCTAGCTCTGGGGCCAACGTCCTGACTTTC | TRBJ2-6 | NA | few | 14 | TRBV20-1
CASSLAGSLETQYF | TGTGCCAGCAGTTTAGCGGGAAGCCTCGAGACCCAGTACTTC | TRBJ2-5 | NA | many | 14 | TRBV12-3/TRBV12-4
CASSLGPSGTQYF | TGTGCCAGCAGCTTAGGACCCTCGGGGACCCAGTACTTC | TRBJ2-5 | NA | many | 13 | TRBV7-2
CASSLTAGTNTEAFF | TGTGCCAGCAGCTTAACGGCAGGGACGAACACTGAAGCTTTCTTT | TRBJ1-1 | NA | few | 15 | TRBV7-9
CASSLLGVGFWTGELFF | TGTGCCAGCAGTTTATTAGGGGTTGGGTTCTGGACTGGGGAGCTGTTTTTT | TRBJ2-2 | NA | NA | 17 | TRBV12-3/TRBV12-4
CASSPPGWGPQHF | TGTGCCAGCAGCCCACCTGGGTGGGGGCCCCAGCATTTT | TRBJ1-5 | NA | NA | 13 | TRBV28
CASSETGGGYGYTF | TGTGCCAGCAGTGAGACGGGGGGCGGCTATGGCTACACCTTC | TRBJ1-2 | NA | many | 14 | TRBV25-1
CASSFGEISTDTQYF | TGCGCCAGCAGCTTCGGGGAAATCAGCACAGATACGCAGTATTTT | TRBJ2-3 | NA | NA | 15 | TRBV5-1
CSADRDREAYEQYF | TGCAGTGCTGACCGGGACAGGGAGGCCTACGAGCAGTACTTC | TRBJ2-7 | TRBD1 | NA | 14 | TRBV20-1
CASSQDPSGGGYGIQYF | TGCGCCAGCAGCCAAGATCCTAGCGGGGGGGGATATGGCATTCAGTACTTC | TRBJ2-4 | TRBD2 | NA | 17 | TRBV4-1
CASSYRGRYYGYTF | TGTGCCAGCAGTTACAGGGGGCGGTACTATGGCTACACCTTC | TRBJ1-2 | TRBD1 | few | 14 | TRBV6-5
CASSSRPDGRNIQYF | TGTGCCAGCAGCTCGAGGCCGGACGGCCGAAACATTCAGTACTTC | TRBJ2-4 | NA | few | 15 | TRBV7-2
CASTTEPGASYEQYF | TGTGCCAGCACCACCGAACCGGGGGCCTCCTACGAGCAGTACTTC | TRBJ2-7 | NA | few | 15 | TRBV9
CSATTGTGYYGYTF | TGCAGTGCTACCACCGGGACAGGGTACTATGGCTACACCTTC | TRBJ1-2 | TRBD1 | NA | 14 | TRBV20-1
CAWTPRGALGELFF | TGTGCCTGGACCCCGAGGGGGGCGCTCGGGGAGCTGTTTTTT | TRBJ2-2 | NA | NA | 14 | TRBV30
CASPVGSTDTQYF | TGTGCCAGCCCGGTTGGGAGCACAGATACGCAGTATTTT | TRBJ2-3 | NA | NA | 13 | TRBV11-1
CSAAGTSEPYEQYF | TGCAGTGCTGCCGGGACTAGCGAACCCTACGAGCAGTACTTC | TRBJ2-7 | TRBD2 | many | 14 | TRBV20-1
CASREGGGPDGSGNTIYF | TGTGCCAGCAGGGAAGGGGGGGGACCGGACGGCTCTGGAAACACCATATATTTT | TRBJ1-3 | NA | few | 18 | TRBV7-6
CSASLGGAGTDTQYF | TGCAGTGCTAGTCTCGGGGGGGCCGGCACAGATACGCAGTATTTT | TRBJ2-3 | TRBD2 | NA | 15 | TRBV20-1
CASSGWTSGRGGANVLTF | TGTGCCAGCAGCGGATGGACTAGCGGGAGAGGTGGGGCCAACGTCCTGACTTTC | TRBJ2-6 | TRBD2 | NA | 18 | TRBV9
CASSLDPPGQGNQPQHF | TGCGCCAGCAGCTTGGATCCACCGGGACAGGGCAATCAGCCCCAGCATTTT | TRBJ1-5 | TRBD1 | NA | 17 | TRBV5-1
CASTPGGNEQYF | TGTGCCAGCACCCCTGGGGGCAACGAGCAGTACTTC | TRBJ2-7 | NA | NA | 12 | TRBV14
CAISESLAGDNEQFF | TGTGCCATCAGTGAGTCGTTAGCGGGGGACAATGAGCAGTTCTTC | TRBJ2-1 | TRBD2 | NA | 15 | TRBV10-3
CATSDPTGDGYTF | TGTGCCACCAGTGACCCGACAGGGGATGGCTACACCTTC | TRBJ1-2 | TRBD1 | NA | 13 | TRBV24-1
CASSPGADSPLHF | TGTGCCAGCAGCCCGGGAGCCGATTCACCCCTCCACTTT | TRBJ1-6 | NA | NA | 13 | TRBV12-3/TRBV12-4
CASSLGQGAYGTGELFF | TGCGCCAGCAGCTTGGGACAGGGGGCGTACGGCACCGGGGAGCTGTTTTTT | TRBJ2-2 | TRBD1 | NA | 17 | TRBV5-1
CASSYLAGYEQYF | TGTGCCAGCAGTTACCTAGCAGGCTACGAGCAGTACTTC | TRBJ2-7 | NA | NA | 13 | TRBV12-3/TRBV12-4
CASSRGTSGTNEQFF | TGTGCCAGCAGTAGAGGGACTAGCGGGACCAATGAGCAGTTCTTC | TRBJ2-1 | TRBD2 | NA | 15 | TRBV12-3/TRBV12-4
CASSQIGGRIYNEQFF | TGTGCCAGCAGCCAAATCGGCGGGAGAATATACAATGAGCAGTTCTTC | TRBJ2-1 | TRBD2 | NA | 16 | TRBV4-2
CASSLARGSEQETQYF | TGTGCCAGCAGCTTAGCCCGGGGGTCGGAACAAGAGACCCAGTACTTC | TRBJ2-5 | NA | NA | 16 | TRBV7-9
CASSYRGASTDTQYF | TGTGCCAGCAGTTACCGGGGGGCAAGCACAGATACGCAGTATTTT | TRBJ2-3 | NA | NA | 15 | TRBV6-6
CASILGTGHQNEQFF | TGTGCCAGCATCCTAGGGACAGGGCATCAGAATGAGCAGTTCTTC | TRBJ2-1 | TRBD1 | NA | 15 | TRBV11-3
CASSLAEGRDTEAFF | TGCGCCAGCAGCTTGGCCGAGGGGAGGGACACTGAAGCTTTCTTT | TRBJ1-1 | NA | NA | 15 | TRBV5-1
CATSRDPPGNQETQYF | TGTGCCACCAGCAGAGATCCCCCAGGGAATCAAGAGACCCAGTACTTC | TRBJ2-5 | NA | few | 16 | TRBV15
CATSDPRGGQTQNEQFF | TGTGCCACCAGTGATCCCCGGGGGGGACAGACTCAAAATGAGCAGTTCTTC | TRBJ2-1 | NA | few | 17 | TRBV24-1
CAISDSNYGYTF | TGTGCCATCAGCGACAGTAACTATGGCTACACCTTC | TRBJ1-2 | NA | many | 12 | TRBV10-3
CSVEGLGGDTQYF | TGCAGCGTTGAAGGTTTGGGAGGGGATACGCAGTATTTT | TRBJ2-3 | TRBD2 | many | 13 | TRBV29-1
CASSPFHGTALNNEQFF | TGTGCCAGCAGCCCCTTCCACGGGACAGCCCTGAACAATGAGCAGTTCTTC | TRBJ2-1 | TRBD1 | many | 17 | TRBV4-2
CASSLATGRGSRSYNEQFF | TGTGCCAGCAGCTTAGCGACGGGGCGCGGCAGCCGCTCCTACAATGAGCAGTTCTTC | TRBJ2-1 | NA | few | 19 | TRBV7-2